This T cell receptor beta chain originates from a study of shared clonotypes between healthy human individuals (dated by TCRdb to about 2020). Looking at the study overall: The cohort included a few men and a couple of women between 18 and 49 years of age. Libraries were prepared and TCR repertoires were sequenced by different laboratories using diverse techniques, in order to increase sequencing depth and limit assay-specific biases. To estimate repertoire size and how much clonotypes are shared between individuals, the study performed deep sequencing of blood TCR repertoires from 4 to 6 healthy adults. Each donor's leukapheresis produced roughly between about 0.9 and 9.5 billion PBMCs. General findings and caveats noted by the study authors: Because the study included a small number of donors, the genetic and exposure-history diversity represented was limited. Based on pairwise subsampling, the degree of clonotype sharing among donors was expected to be affected by sequencing depth. Sampling was restricted to blood, and TCR repertoires in tissue are likely to differ from TCR repertoires in blood.

With respect to this clone: Its target antigen remains unknown. Base qualities are not provided; no much larger clone lies one nucleotide away.

The donors were healthy, HIV-negative adults with no recently reported acute infections or vaccinations. Every donor was a Caucasian adult residing in Nashville, Tennessee, USA. For unsorted samples, about 90 million PBMCs were counted, and genomic DNA was extracted using the QIAamp DNA Blood Mini kit. After blood collection by leukapheresis, PBMCs were isolated using Ficoll-Histopaque density gradient centrifugation and then cryopreserved in the vapor phase of liquid nitrogen. Using the deep immunoSEQ assay, multiplex PCR amplified TCR CDR3 regions from genomic DNA. Genomic DNA extracted from each cell subset was distributed evenly over all wells of several immunoSEQ 96-well plates, and each plate served as one replicate. For unsorted PBMC, roughly 330 ng genomic DNA, equal to 30,000 or so T cell genomes, was loaded into each replicate PCR. Ten immunoSEQ deep assay plates were used to sequence the unsorted PBMC genomic DNA. Purified libraries were measured with a Qubit 3.0 fluorometer, size-checked on a Bioanalyzer 2100, and measured again with the KAPA Library Quantification kit. Every immunoSEQ 96-well plate was sequenced on a dedicated single-read 150-cycle Illumina NextSeq 550 flow cell. In the authors' own workflow: Because only junctional sequences without quality scores were contained in the immunoSEQ output, filtering matching that applied to full-length reads could not be performed. To assign V/J genes and CDR3, sequences were annotated using PyIR, a Python wrapper for IgBLAST v1.9, with IMGT germline references. Reads were removed for weak V/J assignments (E-value above 1e-6), missing CDR3, stop codons, out-of-frame junctions, or ambiguous translated residues. V3J clonotypes were defined as sequences sharing the same inferred V gene, J gene, and CDR3 amino acid sequence. The percentage overlap between two repertoires was calculated by dividing the number of shared unique clonotypes by the size of the smaller repertoire. RTK rarefaction, the Chao1 estimator, and Recon v2.1 estimates of unobserved clonotypes were used to assess repertoire richness. Sourced from immuneACCESS, this table was stored by TCRdb with only in-frame sequences that have V and J called. A share of the clones is absent; for the studies checked, an unresolved V gene accounts for under half, and the remainder has no known explanation. That table furnishes V, J and clone size, whereas the DNA furnished D and trimming. Present in this sample are some 480,000 clones, around 79% of which were seen just once. More than 10% of the sample comes from the top ten.

Sample: PBMCs. The receptor was derived from a woman aged 35 to 49 in good health. Some clones in this sample may be carry-over from other donors' samples.

This receptor carries the CDR3 CASRPLTSGIAGTQYF. In nucleotides, the sequence is TGTGCCAGCAGACCCCTTACTAGCGGGATAGCAGGTACGCAGTATTTT. The chain is assembled from TRBV27 and TRBJ2-3, and 10 junctional nucleotides match TRBD2. The CDR3 goes from the cysteine to the phenylalanine over 16 residues. CDR3 DNA is the only sequence kept; it has 48 bases, read in frame from the first base. CDR1 and CDR2, looked up from the germline V gene (reference sequence), are MNHEY and SMNVEV. Relative to germline, V is missing 6 bases and J is missing 8 bases, with 14 bases of the junction outside any gene match.